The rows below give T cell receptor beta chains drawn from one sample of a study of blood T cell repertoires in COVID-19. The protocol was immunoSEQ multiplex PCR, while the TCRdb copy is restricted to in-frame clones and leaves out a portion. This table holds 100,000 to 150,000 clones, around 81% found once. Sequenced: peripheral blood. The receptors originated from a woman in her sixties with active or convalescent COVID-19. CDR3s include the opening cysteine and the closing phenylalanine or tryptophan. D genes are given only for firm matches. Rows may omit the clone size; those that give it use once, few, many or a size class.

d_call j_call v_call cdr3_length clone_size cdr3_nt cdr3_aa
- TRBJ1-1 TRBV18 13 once TGTGCCAGCTCACAACAGGGAAACACTGAAGCTTTCTTT CASSQQGNTEAFF
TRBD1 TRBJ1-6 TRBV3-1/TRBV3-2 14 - TGTGCCAGCAGCTGGGACAGGGGGGATTCACCCCTCCACTTT CASSWDRGDSPLHF
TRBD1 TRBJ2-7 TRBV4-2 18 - TGTGCCAGCAGCCAAGTTGGGTCAACAGGGGGCCGATACTACGAGCAGTACTTC CASSQVGSTGGRYYEQYF
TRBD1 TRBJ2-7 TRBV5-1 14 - TGCGCCAGCAGCTTTACCGGGACAGGTCGGGAGCAGTACTTC CASSFTGTGREQYF
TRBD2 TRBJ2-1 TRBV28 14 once TGTGCCAGCACCAGGACTAGCGGCCGCCATGAGCAGTTCTTC CASTRTSGRHEQFF
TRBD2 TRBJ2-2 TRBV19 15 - TGTGCCCGTAGGCGGGGGGGGTTAAACACCGGGGAGCTGTTTTTT CARRRGGLNTGELFF
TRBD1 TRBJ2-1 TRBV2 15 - TGTGCCAGCAGAGGGACAGGGTCGGTAGGCAATGAGCAGTTCTTC CASRGTGSVGNEQFF
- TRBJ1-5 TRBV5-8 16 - TGTGCCAGCAGCTTCGTGGGCCCCCGGTCCAATCAGCCCCAGCATTTT CASSFVGPRSNQPQHF
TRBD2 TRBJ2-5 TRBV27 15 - TGTGCCAGCAGTTCCCTAGCGGGAGTGGGAGAGACCCAGTACTTC CASSSLAGVGETQYF
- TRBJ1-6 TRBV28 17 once TGTGCCAGCAGTCCCCTTACAGCCCTCGGGAGGGATTCACCCCTCCACTTT CASSPLTALGRDSPLHF
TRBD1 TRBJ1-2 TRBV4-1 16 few TGCGCCAGCAGCCCCAGAGGACAGGGTGAGACAGGAGGCTACACCTTC CASSPRGQGETGGYTF